This T cell receptor beta chain was sequenced for a study of blood T cell repertoires in COVID-19. In the study overall: Acute and convalescent COVID-19 specimens originated in the United States, Italy and Spain. Sources were T cells, B-cell-depleted T cells, or PBMCs; the material itself was cDNA or gDNA.

Measured with immunoSEQ multiplex PCR; TCRdb has only the in-frame clones, and not every one. This sample has hundreds of thousands of clones, with over 75% found just once. This CDR3 is 14 amino acids long. The V gene lost 3 bases and the J gene lost 4 bases, with 14 bases spanning the gap. Germline V CDR1 and CDR2: SGHRS, YFSETQ. The rearrangement joins TRBV5-1 to TRBJ2-7; D is possibly TRBD1 (6 bases). The sample taken for sequencing was peripheral blood. The sequence was obtained from a man between 45 and 60 years old with active or convalescent COVID-19. The CDR3 loop reads CASSSTGYSYEQYF. CDR3 coding DNA: TGCGCCAGCAGCTCAACAGGGTATAGTTACGAGCAGTACTTC.